This passage covers 27 T cell receptor beta chains from one sample sequenced in a study of blood T cell repertoires in acute mononucleosis. Described time point: convalescence about 6 months (5-8 months) after acute presentation (visit 7). Libraries were prepared by immunoSEQ multiplex PCR; TCRdb keeps only in-frame clonotypes and omits some of them. The sample yields fewer than 2,000 clones, 20% to 25% seen once. The starting material was EBV YVL epitope tetramer+ CD8+ T cells sorted from PBMCs, obtained during convalescence from infectious mononucleosis. The subset: CD8 T cells binding a tetramer with EBV BRLF1 109-117 peptide (YVL-BR). The receptors originated from a woman younger than 30 with infectious mononucleosis caused by EBV.

This chain joins TRBV11-3 and TRBJ2-7; D uncertain. This CDR3 contains 11 residues. CDR1 and CDR2 from the germline V gene are SGHNT and YENEEA. Trimming stripped 1 base from V and 11 bases from J, with 9 bases between. The CDR3 bases are TGTGCCAGCAGCTTAGCCTCTAAGGAGTACTTC. Amino acid sequence: CASSLASKEYF.

Of note for this clone: Since a far larger clone is one base different, this is likely a read error. The CDR3 does not end in the conserved phenylalanine or tryptophan, so this is likely a read error. The CDR3 DNA follows: TGTGCCAGCAGCTTAGATTGGAGGATTCGCTCCTACGAGCAGTACTAC. Protein sequence: CASSLDWRIRSYEQYY. V is TRBV11-2 and J is TRBJ2-7; D possibly corresponds to TRBD2 (5 bases). From germline, CDR1 is SGHAT and CDR2 FQNNGV. The V end was cut by 0 bases, the J end by 0 bases, with 12 bases between. This CDR3 spans 16 amino acids.

This clone was counted many times. This chain connects TRBV7-9 to TRBJ2-6, with D maybe TRBD1 (5 bases). The CDR3 contains 14 residues. In germline, CDR1 is SEHNR, CDR2 FQNEAQ (reference sequence). Trimming pared 5 bases from V and 2 bases from J, leaving 7 bases between. This CDR3 reads CASSQGAGANVLTF. CDR3 nucleotides: TGTGCCAGCAGCCAAGGGGCTGGGGCCAACGTCCTGACTTTC.

This clone was observed once. For the CDR3, the DNA is TGTGCCAGCAGCTTCCAGTTCAATGAGCAGTTCTTC. This codes for CASSFQFNEQFF. The V and J genes are TRBV11-2 and TRBJ2-1; D call uncertain. There are 12 residues in the CDR3. CDR1 and CDR2 from the germline V gene are SGHAT and FQNNGV. V lost 3 bases to trimming and J lost 6 bases, with 6 bases between them.

This clone was detected ten times or more. In DNA form, the CDR3 reads TGTGCCAGCAATCCAAACAGGAGGAACACTGAAGCTTTCTTT. Its protein is CASNPNRRNTEAFF. This chain joins TRBV6-6 and TRBJ1-1; D may be TRBD1 (5 bases). This CDR3 comprises 14 residues. The germline gives CDR1 MNHNY, CDR2 SVGAGI (reference sequence). Trimming took 7 bases from V and 1 from J, leaving 13 bases between them.

Remarks on this clone: This likely reflects a read error, since a far larger clone is one base away. The same CDR3 can be traced to other DNA sequences in this sample. The genes are TRBV5-6 and TRBJ2-5, with TRBD2 matching over 12 bases. Germline lookup yields CDR1 SGHDT and CDR2 YYEEEE. The CDR3 has 16 residues. The CDR3 loop is CASSLASGGGAGTQYF. DNA for the CDR3: TGCGCCAGCAGCTTGGCTAGCGGGGGGGGCGCGGGGACCCAGTACTTC.

This clone was seen a handful of times. A far larger clone is just one base off, so this is likely a read error. The chain joins TRBV19 to TRBJ1-1; a possible D gene is TRBD1 (5 bases). V was clipped by 6 bases and J by 5 bases, with 19 bases between them. Per the germline V gene, CDR1 is LNHDA and CDR2 is SQIVND (reference sequence). CDR3 length equals 15 residues. The CDR3 region has the DNA TGTGCCAGTAGACCTGTATTTGGGGCTGGGACTGAAGCTTTCTTT. Encoded protein: CASRPVFGAGTEAFF.

This chain uses TRBV5-4 with TRBJ2-7; 7 nucleotides agree with TRBD2. The CDR3 is 16 residues long. The junction had 11 bases not matched to a gene; V was cut back by 3 bases and J by 2 bases. Germline V CDR1 and CDR2: SGHNT, YYREEE (reference sequence). CDR3 residues: CASSSRGGNGTYEQYF. CDR3 sequence (DNA): TGTGCCAGCAGCTCTCGGGGAGGGAACGGGACCTACGAGCAGTACTTC.

Comments on this clone: It differs at one base from a far larger clone, so likely a read error. The chain links TRBV29-1 to TRBJ2-4; unclear D gene. CDR1 and CDR2 from the germline V gene are SQVTM and ANQGSEA. Trimming removed 5 bases from V and 13 bases from J, with 18 bases in between. This CDR3 spans 12 amino acids. CDR3 DNA: TGCAGCGTTAATTCCAGGAGCAATGAGCAGTACTTC. It translates to CSVNSRSNEQYF. The variable domain in full, completed from reference TRBV29-1 and TRBJ2-4, reads SAVISQKPSRDICQRGTSLTIQCQVDSQVTMMFWYRQQPGQSLTLIATANQGSEATYESGFVIDKFPISRPNLTFSTLTVSNMSPEDSSIYLCSVNSRSNEQYFGAGTRLSVL.

This clone was counted a few times. A far larger clone is only one base removed, so a read error is likely. The identical CDR3 is also encoded by other nucleotide sequences in the sample. V gene TRBV5-4 combines with J gene TRBJ2-7; D could derive from TRBD1 or TRBD2 (7 bases each). The CDR3 runs to 16 residues. V shed 7 bases and J shed 2 bases, with 22 bases lying between them. CDR1 is SGHNT and CDR2 is YYREEE in the germline V gene (reference sequence). CDR3 amino acids: CASRSRGGGGTYEQYF. CDR3 sequence (DNA): TGTGCCAGCCGCTCTCGGGGAGGGGGCGGGACCTACGAGCAGTACTTC.

In this sample, this clone turned up many times. The rearrangement uses TRBV5-6 and TRBJ2-7, with 9 bases lining up with TRBD1. Per the germline V gene, CDR1 is SGHDT and CDR2 is YYEEEE. The CDR3 totals 14 residues. V shed 5 bases, J shed 9 bases, and the junction held 12 bases outside the gene matches. CDR3 loop: CASRNRDRALGQYF. The CDR3 DNA is TGTGCCAGCAGAAACCGGGACAGGGCCCTGGGGCAGTACTTC.

This clone was counted between two and nine times. The chain links TRBV27 to TRBJ2-5; possibly TRBD2 for D (6 bases). Trimming removed 7 bases at V and 2 bases at J, with 17 bases between. There are 15 residues in the CDR3. The V gene's germline CDR1 is MNHEY and CDR2 SMNVEV (reference sequence). Here the CDR3 DNA reads TGTGCCAGCATGAGGGAGTTGGCGGGGCAAGAGACCCAGTACTTC. Amino acid sequence: CASMRELAGQETQYF.

The chain is built from TRBV11-2 and TRBJ2-7, with 11 bases fitting TRBD2. The CDR3 is 16 amino acids. Trimming cost V 5 bases and J 5 bases; bases outside gene matches: 11. The V gene's germline CDR1 is SGHAT and CDR2 FQNNGV. DNA of the CDR3: TGTGCCAGCAGCACCCATAGCGGGAGGGCCGTCCACGAGCAGTACTTC. Translating gives CASSTHSGRAVHEQYF.

This clone was detected only a few times. A far bigger clonotype differs at one base, so this is likely a read error. The CDR3 region is CASSPDPTGVNEQFF. In DNA, the CDR3 is TGCGCCAGCAGCCCCGACCCGACAGGGGTCAATGAGCAGTTCTTC. The chain couples TRBV4-3 to TRBJ2-1; 8 bases map to TRBD1. J gave up 6 bases and V 4 bases, and 8 bases lay outside the gene matches. The CDR3 consists of 15 residues. Germline V gives CDR1 LGHNA, CDR2 YSLEER.

Ten or more counts support this clone. The chain couples TRBV27 to TRBJ2-3; perhaps TRBD2 as D (5 bases). The V gene's germline CDR1 is MNHEY and CDR2 SMNVEV (reference sequence). CDR3 length: 13 amino acids. V was trimmed by 5 bases and J by 4 bases, leaving 10 bases between them. This chain's CDR3 is CASSTTDSDTQYF. CDR3 sequence (DNA): TGTGCCAGCAGTACTACGGACTCAGATACGCAGTATTTT.

This chain joins TRBV2 and TRBJ1-1; TRBD1 matches at 7 bases. Germline V gene sequence: CDR1 SNHLY, CDR2 FYNNEI. The CDR3 loop spans 13 amino acids. V trimming: 5 bases; J trimming: 4 bases; junction bases outside the gene matches: 4. The CDR3 nucleotides read TGTGCCAGCAGTTCCGCAGGGGGCACTGAAGCTTTCTTT. Encoded protein: CASSSAGGTEAFF.

Comments on this clone: At one boundary the junction diverges from the germline segment, which might be a read error. Different DNA sequences within this sample yield the same CDR3. The chain carries TRBV5-4 and TRBJ2-7; maybe TRBD2 (7 bases). The CDR3 length is 16 residues. Germline CDR1 reads SGHNT; CDR2 reads YYREEE (reference sequence). CDR3 protein: CARSSGGGGGTYEQYF. The CDR3 nucleotides read TGTGCCCGCAGCTCTGGGGGCGGGGGCGGGACCTACGAGCAGTACTTC.

Concerning this clone itself: A single base is all that separates this from a far larger clone, so a read error is likely. The chain joins TRBV5-4 to TRBJ2-7; D may correspond to TRBD1 or TRBD2 (7 bases each). V lost 3 bases and J lost 2, with 18 bases in between. Germline V gives CDR1 SGHNT, CDR2 YYREEE (reference sequence). This CDR3 comprises 16 residues. The CDR3 protein is CASSCRGGGGTYEQYF. DNA for the CDR3: TGTGCCAGCAGCTGTCGGGGAGGGGGCGGGACCTACGAGCAGTACTTC.

In this sample, this clone turned up many times. Given a much more abundant clone one base away, this may be a read error. The identical CDR3 is also encoded by other nucleotide sequences in the sample. The chain joins TRBV4-1 to TRBJ2-1; 8 bases are a match to TRBD1. CDR1 MGHRA and CDR2 YSYEKL come from the germline V gene. The CDR3 extends over 15 amino acids. As DNA, the CDR3 is TGTGCCAGCAGCCCCGACCCGACAGGGGTCAATGAGCAGTTCTTC. As protein: CASSPDPTGVNEQFF.

In its sample, this clone was seen a few times. A read error is likely here: a far larger clone is one base away. This sequence joins TRBV30 and TRBJ1-2; D gene uncertain. Germline assignment: CDR1 GTSNPN and CDR2 SVGIG (reference sequence). The length of the CDR3 is 13 residues. CDR3 residues: CAWAPVGNFGYTF. The CDR3 nucleotides are TGTGCCTGGGCCCCTGTAGGGAACTTTGGCTACACCTTC.

The chain combines TRBV7-7 with TRBJ2-7; D uncertain. The length of the CDR3 is 12 residues. Germline CDR1 and CDR2: SSHAT and FNYEAQ (reference sequence). V lost 8 bases to trimming and J lost 6 bases, with 14 bases between them. The CDR3 loop reads CASLSLAGEQYF. The CDR3 coding sequence is TGTGCCAGCCTTTCCTTGGCCGGCGAGCAGTACTTC.

This clone was detected ten times or more. The rearrangement joins TRBV7-9 to TRBJ2-5; D unclear. CDR1 and CDR2 (germline): SEHNR, FQNEAQ (reference sequence). This CDR3 has 16 amino acids. The V gene lost 2 bases and the J gene lost 1 base, with 14 bases spanning the gap. In DNA form, the CDR3 reads TGTGCCAGCAGCTTAATTGCGGCCCACTCCCAAGAGACCCAGTACTTC. Its protein is CASSLIAAHSQETQYF.

This clone was counted only a few times. This is likely an artifact of a read error, given a far larger clone one base away. V usage is TRBV11-2 and J usage is TRBJ2-5; TRBD2 is a possible D gene (6 bases). Looked up from germline, CDR1 is SGHAT and CDR2 is FQNNGV. The CDR3 totals 15 residues. The V end was cut by 7 bases, the J end by 2 bases, with 17 bases between. In DNA form, the CDR3 reads TGTGCCAGCATGAGGGAGGTGGCGGGGCAAGAGACCCAGTACTTC. Amino acids: CASMREVAGQETQYF.

The chain has TRBV23-1 and TRBJ1-1; 11 nucleotides align to TRBD1. TRBV23-1 is placed among ORFs of uncertain function. This CDR3 is 16 amino acids long. After removal of 6 bases from V and 5 bases from J, the junction contained 11 bases not matched to a gene. The CDR3 reads CASSLRTGGAFTEAFF. CDR3 sequence (DNA): TGCGCCAGCAGCCTTCGGACAGGGGGCGCGTTTACTGAAGCTTTCTTT.

Ten or more counts support this clone. The chain uses TRBV7-9 and TRBJ2-7, with D unresolved. Germline V gene sequence: CDR1 SEHNR, CDR2 FQNEAQ (reference sequence). The ends were cut back, 8 bases at V and 6 bases at J, with 14 bases in the middle. The CDR3 loop spans 12 amino acids. This CDR3 reads CASLSLAGEQYF. CDR3 coding DNA: TGTGCCAGCCTTTCCTTGGCCGGCGAGCAGTACTTC.

This clone ranks as large (0.1 to 1%). The J gene is TRBJ2-7, the V gene TRBV21-1; TRBD2 is the table's D call, not checked against the DNA. TRBV21-1 has pseudogene status. CDR3 length: 16 amino acids. The CDR3 sequence: CASSTHSGRAVHEQYF. DNA for the CDR3: TGTGCCAGCAGCACCCATAGCGGGAGGGCCGTCCACGAGCAGTACTTC.

This clone is deemed medium-sized. The V call is TRBV7-9, the J call TRBJ1-3; D ambiguous. V was cut by 5 bases and J by 4 bases, with 12 bases left in between. The length of the CDR3 is 14 residues. Germline V gene sequence: CDR1 SEHNR, CDR2 FQNEAQ (reference sequence). Here the CDR3 reads CASSPGVTGNTIYF. The CDR3 coding sequence is TGTGCCAGCAGCCCGGGCGTCACGGGAAACACCATATATTTT.